The T cell receptor beta chain under discussion was sequenced for a study of shared clonotypes between healthy human individuals. Whole-study findings and limits: Limited genetic and exposure-history diversity came from having few donors.

A remark on this clone: Its antigen remains unknown.

The CDR3 contains 14 residues. Trimming pared 2 bases from V and 4 bases from J, leaving 13 bases between. Germline CDR1 reads SGHRS; CDR2 reads YFSETQ. Every subset had its genomic DNA shared out evenly among several immunoSEQ plates. Per the original data handling: With immunoSEQ giving junction-only sequences and no quality scores, filtering differed. Data came from immunoSEQ multiplex PCR; TCRdb stores just in-frame clones and leaves some out. V, J and clone size were drawn from that table, and D and trimming were deduced from the DNA. The sample includes about 510,000 clones, nearly 80% of them seen just once.

The clonotype comes from a woman in her forties in good health. Some clones in this sample may be carry-over from other donors' samples. Sequencing was done on a sample of PBMCs. The rearrangement links TRBV5-1 to TRBJ2-7; unclear D gene. The CDR3 is CASSFSPVVYEQYF. CDR3 nucleotide sequence: TGCGCCAGCAGCTTTTCCCCCGTCGTATACGAGCAGTACTTC.